A selection of T cell receptor beta chains follows, all from one sample in a study of blood T cell repertoires in COVID-19. Libraries were prepared by immunoSEQ multiplex PCR; TCRdb keeps only in-frame clonotypes and omits some of them. Altogether 35,000 to 55,000 clones are present, around 70% being singletons, with the ten largest covering 6.2%. Input material: peripheral blood. These receptors came from a man older than 75 with acute or convalescent COVID-19. CDR3s include the opening cysteine and the closing phenylalanine or tryptophan. The D gene is left open where the match is weak. Only some rows state a clone size, as once, few, many or a class for expanded clones.

>TRBJ2-2|.|TRBD2|TRBV7-2
TGTGCCAGCAGCTTAATAGCGGGAGGGGGGCGCGGGGAGCTGTTTTTT
CASSLIAGGGRGELFF
>TRBJ1-2|.|.|TRBV7-8
TGTGCCAGCAGCTTAGACAGCTATGGCTACACCTTC
CASSLDSYGYTF
>TRBJ2-7|.|TRBD1|TRBV18
TGTGCCAGCTCACCACGTCGCGGACAGGGTTCCTACGAGCAGTACTTC
CASSPRRGQGSYEQYF
>TRBJ1-1|.|.|TRBV11-3
TGTGCCAGCAGCTCTGGGGGGGCAAGAGAAGCTTTCTTT
CASSSGGAREAFF
>TRBJ2-3|.|.|TRBV15
TGTGCCACCAGCGGGCAGGGCTTAGACACAGATACGCAGTATTTT
CATSGQGLDTDTQYF
>TRBJ2-1|.|.|TRBV19
TGTGCCAGTAACCCCAGAGGGTACAATGAGCAGTTCTTC
CASNPRGYNEQFF
>TRBJ2-3|.|TRBD2|TRBV7-2
TGTGCCAGCAGCTTACGGGAGGGTCTCACAGATACGCAGTATTTT
CASSLREGLTDTQYF
>TRBJ1-2|.|TRBD1|TRBV15
TGTGCCACCAGCAGGGACCAGGGGGCGCGTGCCTATGGCTACACCTTC
CATSRDQGARAYGYTF
>TRBJ1-3|once|TRBD1|TRBV4-3
TGCGCCAGCAGCCAAATTGACAGGGCAAGTGGAAACACCATATATTTT
CASSQIDRASGNTIYF
>TRBJ1-5|.|TRBD1|TRBV19
TGTGCCAGTAGTCCAGGGACAGGGGAAAGGCCCCAGCATTTT
CASSPGTGERPQHF
>TRBJ1-2|.|.|TRBV2
TGTGCCAGCAGTGAAGCGCGGGGGAGAGGGGGCTACACCTTC
CASSEARGRGGYTF
>TRBJ1-2|.|.|TRBV7-9
TGTGCCAGCAGCCTGTGGACACCCACTAACTATGGCTACACCTTC
CASSLWTPTNYGYTF
>TRBJ1-5|few|.|TRBV7-8
TGTGCCAGCAGCTCCAAGACAGACAGATATCAGCCCCAGCATTTT
CASSSKTDRYQPQHF
>TRBJ1-5|.|.|TRBV6-5
TGTGCCAGCATTCCGCTCGAGGAACGGCAGCCCCAGCATTTT
CASIPLEERQPQHF
>TRBJ2-2|few|.|TRBV18
TGTGCCAGCTCACCACGATCAGGGTCCCGCACCGGGGAGCTGTTTTTT
CASSPRSGSRTGELFF
>TRBJ2-7|.|.|TRBV7-2
TGTGCCAGCAGCCTCTGGGGGGAGCCCTCCTACGAGCAGTACTTC
CASSLWGEPSYEQYF
>TRBJ1-2|once|.|TRBV5-4
TGTGCCAGCACCAGGGACATCGAAGGCTATGGCTACACCTTC
CASTRDIEGYGYTF
>TRBJ2-7|few|.|TRBV20-1
TGCAGTGCCAGTCGACAGGGAGGCGAGCAGTACTTC
CSASRQGGEQYF
>TRBJ1-4|once|.|TRBV29-1
TGCAGCGTTGCGGTGCTCGCAACTAATGAAAAACTGTTTTTT
CSVAVLATNEKLFF
>TRBJ2-7|.|TRBD1|TRBV12-5
TGTGCTAGTGGTCGGGGTGGGACAGGGGACCACGAGCAGTACTTC
CASGRGGTGDHEQYF
>TRBJ1-2|.|TRBD1|TRBV15
TGTGCCACCAGCAGAGGCCAGGGGGCGGGAGGCTACACCTTC
CATSRGQGAGGYTF
>TRBJ1-5|once|.|TRBV2
TGTGCCAGCAGTGAGGAACAGGGCGGCAATCAGCCCCAGCATTTT
CASSEEQGGNQPQHF
>TRBJ2-5|.|.|TRBV21-1
TGTGCCCCTTGCTTCGGGGAGGCCCAGTACTTC
CAPCFGEAQYF
>TRBJ2-3|.|TRBD2|TRBV7-2
TGTGCCAGCAGCTTAGGGACTAGCGCAGATACGCAGTATTTT
CASSLGTSADTQYF
>TRBJ1-6|once|.|TRBV5-6
TGTGCCAGCAGCCGGAGGGGGGGCTATAATTCACCCCTCCACTTT
CASSRRGGYNSPLHF
>TRBJ2-3|once|TRBD2|TRBV9
TGTGCCAGCAGCCCGTGGGGCTTTGGCGGGGGGGCGACAGATACGCAGTATTTT
CASSPWGFGGGATDTQYF
>TRBJ2-1|.|TRBD1|TRBV20-1
TGCAGTGCTAGTGGGTTGGACAGGGGGTGGAAGGGCAATGAGCAGTTCTTC
CSASGLDRGWKGNEQFF
>TRBJ1-4|few|TRBD1|TRBV27
TGTGCCAGCAGTCCTAGGGACAGGGGGAAGACTAATGAAAAACTGTTTTTT
CASSPRDRGKTNEKLFF
>TRBJ2-5|.|.|TRBV7-8
TGTGCCAGCAGCTTAAGGGCCAGGGCGGTCCAAGAGACCCAGTACTTC
CASSLRARAVQETQYF
>TRBJ2-3|.|.|TRBV12-3/TRBV12-4
TGTGCCAGCAGTTTAAGGGGGTATACGCAGTATTTT
CASSLRGYTQYF
>TRBJ2-5|.|.|TRBV4-2
TGTGCCAGCAGCCAAGTTGCGGACGGGGGTGAGACCCAGTACTTC
CASSQVADGGETQYF
>TRBJ1-1|.|.|TRBV14
TGTGCCAGCAGCCAAGACCAGGGGAGAAAAGCTTTCTTT
CASSQDQGRKAFF
>TRBJ1-1|.|TRBD1|TRBV30
TGTGCCTGGAGTTCCGGGACAGGGGGCACTGAAGCTTTCTTT
CAWSSGTGGTEAFF
>TRBJ2-2|.|TRBD1|TRBV10-3
TGTGCCATCAGGCCAGGACAGGGGGAGAATGCGAACACCGGGGAGCTGTTTTTT
CAIRPGQGENANTGELFF
>TRBJ2-1|.|TRBD2|TRBV7-9
TGTGCCAGCAGCTTAGGGGAAAGCGGGAGGAATGAGCAGTTCTTC
CASSLGESGRNEQFF
>TRBJ1-5|.|TRBD1|TRBV19
TGTGCCAGTAGGGGACAGGCGGGGAGCAATCAGCCCCAGCATTTT
CASRGQAGSNQPQHF
>TRBJ2-6|.|TRBD1|TRBV4-1
TGCGCCAGCAGCCGTACAGGGGTTACTTCTGGGGCCAACGTCCTGACTTTC
CASSRTGVTSGANVLTF
>TRBJ1-4|.|.|TRBV29-1
TGCAGCGTTGAAACTGGGACACCTAATGAAAAACTGTTTTTT
CSVETGTPNEKLFF
>TRBJ1-4|many|TRBD1|TRBV4-1
TGCGCCAGCAGCCAAGAAGGTAGCGGGGACAGTTCTTTTGCAACTAATGAAAAACTGTTTTTT
CASSQEGSGDSSFATNEKLFF
>TRBJ2-1|few|TRBD2|TRBV19
TGTGCCAGTACCCCTGAAGCGGGAGGGCCCAATGAGCAGTTCTTC
CASTPEAGGPNEQFF
>TRBJ2-1|once|TRBD2|TRBV19
TGTGCCAGTAGTATATCTAACGGGAGGGGCGATGAGCAGTTCTTC
CASSISNGRGDEQFF
>TRBJ2-1|.|TRBD2|TRBV7-9
TGTGCCAGCAGCTTAGAGACGGGAGGGCCAAATGAGCAGTTCTTC
CASSLETGGPNEQFF
>TRBJ1-4|.|TRBD1|TRBV7-6
TGTGCCAGCAGCTTAGGGCAGGGGGATGAAAAACTGTTTTTT
CASSLGQGDEKLFF
>TRBJ2-7|.|.|TRBV2
TGTGCCAGCAGAGCCGACTCCTACGAGCAGTACTTC
CASRADSYEQYF
>TRBJ1-4|.|TRBD1|TRBV3-1/TRBV3-2
TGTGCCAGCAGCCAAGATCCTACAGGGGGAGCTGAAAAACTGTTTTTT
CASSQDPTGGAEKLFF
>TRBJ1-2|.|.|TRBV2
TGTGCCAGCAGTGAACTCGATGGCTACACCTTC
CASSELDGYTF
>TRBJ2-3|.|TRBD2|TRBV19
TGTGCCAGTAGACTCCGTAGCGGGGGGCTCGCAGATACGCAGTATTTT
CASRLRSGGLADTQYF
>TRBJ1-3|once|.|TRBV3-1/TRBV3-2
TGTGCCAGCAGCCCGCGCCGCTCTGGAAACACCATATATTTT
CASSPRRSGNTIYF
>TRBJ1-5|.|.|TRBV15
TGTGCCACCAGCGAGAGGGGGGGCGATCAGCCCCAGCATTTT
CATSERGGDQPQHF
>TRBJ2-2|.|TRBD2|TRBV6-2/TRBV6-3
TGTGCCAGCAGTTACCCCTGGAGCGGGAGGGCCTTCGGGGAGCTGTTTTTT
CASSYPWSGRAFGELFF
>TRBJ1-1|.|TRBD1|TRBV6-5
TGTGCCAGCAGTTACTCGGGACAGGGGAACACTGAAGCTTTCTTT
CASSYSGQGNTEAFF